Listed below are T cell receptor beta chains from one sample, sequenced in a study of blood T cell repertoires in COVID-19. Method: immunoSEQ multiplex PCR; TCRdb's copy keeps in-frame clones and lacks some. The table lists 210,000 or so clones, about 86% of them singletons. Sequences were obtained from peripheral blood. These receptors came from a man aged 45-60 years with active or convalescent COVID-19. CDR3s include the opening cysteine and the closing phenylalanine or tryptophan. The order of the fields is D gene, V gene, J gene, CDR3 protein. A D gene is named only where the DNA matches it firmly.

>TRBD2|TRBV7-3|TRBJ2-1
CASSLEASGTSYNEQFF
>TRBD1|TRBV6-1|TRBJ1-3
CASSEGRGLYTIYF
>.|TRBV7-9|TRBJ2-7
CASSLHRRSYEQYF
>.|TRBV28|TRBJ2-3
CASSSPLGAYASTDTQYF
>TRBD2|TRBV28|TRBJ2-7
CASSSGTSAGMEQYF
>.|TRBV7-9|TRBJ1-2
CASSLGGRGYTF
>TRBD1|TRBV3-1/TRBV3-2|TRBJ1-4
CASSQMDRGNEKLFF
>TRBD1|TRBV5-1|TRBJ2-7
CASIAGDRGHEQYF
>.|TRBV24-1|TRBJ1-2
CATSDLGRGGYTF
>.|TRBV9|TRBJ2-2
CASSVDAPRGARTGELFF
>.|TRBV5-4|TRBJ2-4
CASSLGRDSGVIQYF
>.|TRBV4-3|TRBJ1-1
CASSLDRSEAFF
>TRBD1|TRBV19|TRBJ1-5
CASSIARQGNQHF
>.|TRBV11-2|TRBJ1-3
CASSPRNGRASGNTIYF
>.|TRBV10-1|TRBJ2-3
CASSPGDDLADTQYF
>.|TRBV27|TRBJ1-6
CASSLAGPNSPLHF
>TRBD2|TRBV10-3|TRBJ2-3
CAISATSETQYF
>.|TRBV6-5|TRBJ1-1
CASSYEGRMNTEAFF
>TRBD1|TRBV7-9|TRBJ1-5
CASSPDRAQPQHF
>.|TRBV18|TRBJ2-5
CASSLGDRETQYF
>TRBD1|TRBV18|TRBJ2-1
CASSHAQGANEQFF
>.|TRBV6-5|TRBJ1-5
CASVPSQGLQPQHF
>TRBD1|TRBV6-5|TRBJ1-2
CASRLGGTGYGYTF
>.|TRBV29-1|TRBJ1-1
CSVRQGLKDTEAFF
>.|TRBV5-1|TRBJ1-3
CASSLAGPGNTIYF
>TRBD1|TRBV6-5|TRBJ2-7
CASIPGQGGEQYF
>TRBD2|TRBV30|TRBJ2-5
CAWSVFAGGPRETQYF
>TRBD1|TRBV7-2|TRBJ1-6
CASSLDGTGSFYNSPLHF
>.|TRBV4-1|TRBJ1-1
CASSPSPTGFDRFF
>.|TRBV27|TRBJ1-1
CATAQGLTEAFF
>.|TRBV5-4|TRBJ1-3
CASSLEQGLGLRGNTIYF
>.|TRBV21-1|TRBJ2-3
CASSKGSGVSDTQYF
>TRBD2|TRBV19|TRBJ2-5
CASSAPWTSGRAWEETQYF
>.|TRBV9|TRBJ2-1
CASSVVDTPRSYNEQFF
>TRBD1|TRBV5-4|TRBJ1-5
CASSLGTGYNQPQHF
>.|TRBV28|TRBJ1-5
CASRGQGGNQPQHF
>TRBD2|TRBV5-6|TRBJ2-2
CASSSGVRTSGGAAGELFF
>.|TRBV29-1|TRBJ2-7
CSVERARGEQYF
>.|TRBV21-1|TRBJ1-1
CASSTRLRGGLAFF
>TRBD1|TRBV15|TRBJ1-5
CATSREDRDQPQHF
>TRBD1|TRBV5-6|TRBJ2-7
CASSFGTANYEQYF
>TRBD1|TRBV30|TRBJ2-3
CAWSVRTGPVTDTQYF
>TRBD1|TRBV4-1|TRBJ2-1
CASSLTGGAYNEQFF
>TRBD1|TRBV7-9|TRBJ2-6
CASSARTGSGANVLTF
>TRBD1|TRBV27|TRBJ1-1
CASSFLKGAKATEAFF
>.|TRBV6-5|TRBJ2-7
CASSAWSISYEQYF
>TRBD1|TRBV6-2/TRBV6-3|TRBJ1-1
CASSFDRGGEAFF
>.|TRBV29-1|TRBJ1-1
CSVVVGGVGTEAFF
>.|TRBV28|TRBJ1-1
CASNPPHRYTEAFF
>.|TRBV27|TRBJ1-6
CASSPEGRGNNSPLHF
>.|TRBV5-6|TRBJ1-2
CASSPRTDGYTF